Below, 19 T cell receptor beta chains from the same sample are listed, as sequenced in a study of post-analysis software for immune sequencing data. Findings of the study overall: With TRBV5-6, TRBV5-1 and TRBV20-1 included, five TRBV segments were more frequent in patients than in controls.

The TCR beta cDNA libraries carried unique molecular identifiers. TCRdb re-derived calls from the PCR reads in MiXCR, one entry per CDR3 protein. The sample carries a few hundred thousand distinct CDR3 sequences, approximately 37% recorded once. Antigens for these TCRs are unknown. The sequenced sample consisted of blood. These TCRs come from a girl aged 2 to 9 with multiple sclerosis.

This chain links TRBV9 with TRBJ2-2, with D possibly being TRBD1 (6 bases). The CDR3 has 15 amino acids. Trimming stripped 4 bases from V and 5 bases from J, with 15 bases between. The germline V gene has CDR1 SGDLS and CDR2 YYNGEE. The CDR3 DNA follows: TGTGCCAGCAGCACTAGTGGGACAATAACCGGGGAGCTGTTTTTT. It specifies CASSTSGTITGELFF.

V and J are TRBV20-1 and TRBJ2-4; no reliable D call. Judging by the DNA end, TRBJ2-7 fits better; the J call may be wrong. The germline CDR1 and CDR2 sequences are DFQATT and SNEGSKA (reference sequence). The CDR3 spans 14 residues. DNA of the CDR3: TGCAGTGCCACAGAACCGGACGGAGCCTACGAGCAGTACTTC. Translating gives CSATEPDGAYEQYF.

The table lists this clonotype with many counts. V usage is TRBV6-5 and J usage is TRBJ1-2; 10 positions agree with TRBD1. V was pared by 6 bases and J by 8 bases, with 6 bases of the junction left unmatched. Germline V gives CDR1 MNHEY, CDR2 SVGAGI. The CDR3 consists of 13 residues. Here the CDR3 DNA reads TGTGCCAGCAGAATAGGACAGGGGGGGGGCTACACCTTC. Amino acid sequence: CASRIGQGGGYTF.

The genes are TRBV7-9 and TRBJ2-1; D possibly corresponds to TRBD2 (6 bases). CDR1 is SEHNR and CDR2 is FQNEAQ in the germline V gene (reference sequence). This CDR3 comprises 14 residues. V lost 5 bases and J 1 base, leaving 9 bases between the germline ends. This chain's CDR3 is CASSKLASYNEQFF. CDR3 in DNA: TGTGCCAGCAGCAAACTAGCATCCTACAATGAGCAGTTCTTC. The entire variable domain, with the rest obtained from reference TRBV7-9 and TRBJ2-1, is as follows: DTGVSQNPRHKITKRGQNVTFRCDPISEHNRLYWYRQTLGQGPEFLTYFQNEAQLEKSRLLSDRFSAERPKGSFSTLEIQRTEQGDSAMYLCASSKLASYNEQFFGPGTRLTVL.

This chain connects TRBV5-1 to TRBJ2-3; D possibly matches TRBD1 or TRBD2 (5 bases each). V gave up 3 bases and J gave up 9 bases, with 20 bases separating them. The CDR3 loop spans 15 amino acids. Germline V gene lookup returns CDR1 SGHRS and CDR2 YFSETQ. CDR3 DNA sequence: TGCGCCAGCAGCTCGAGGGACCTCCGCGAGGGGACGCAGTATTTT. Translated: CASSSRDLREGTQYF.

Ten or more counts support this clonotype. The chain employs TRBV12-3 or TRBV12-4 and TRBJ1-2; possible D gene TRBD1, 5 bases. Trimming left V 4 bases short and J 8 bases short, with 17 bases between. This CDR3 has 14 amino acids. The CDR3 DNA sequence: TGTGCCAGCAGTTCTATCGGGCAGGGCGGGGGCTACACCTTC. Protein: CASSSIGQGGGYTF.

This clonotype was counted a few times. This chain uses TRBV5-1 with TRBJ1-2, with a possible D match to TRBD1 (5 bases). Trimming stripped 3 bases from V and 5 bases from J, with 20 bases between. The CDR3 extends over 16 amino acids. Germline CDR1 SGHRS, CDR2 YFSETQ. The CDR3 bases are TGCGCCAGCAGCTCCCAACGGGACGGTTACCAATATGGCTACACCTTC. This encodes CASSSQRDGYQYGYTF.

This clonotype was recorded at least ten times. The genes are TRBV27 and TRBJ2-7, with a tentative D call TRBD1 (6 bases). CDR1 and CDR2 from the germline V gene are MNHEY and SMNVEV (reference sequence). The CDR3 contains 13 residues. Trimming stripped 3 bases from V and 3 bases from J, with 9 bases between. The CDR3 here is CASSLGHNYEQYF. The CDR3 DNA is TGTGCCAGCAGTTTGGGACACAACTACGAGCAGTACTTC.

This clonotype occurred a few times. The chain combines TRBV12-3 or TRBV12-4 with TRBJ1-6, with D unclear. CDR3 length: 13 amino acids. Trimming removed 7 bases from V and 8 bases from J, with 12 bases in between. DNA for the CDR3: TGTGCCAGCATCTCGGACGGGTATTCACCCCTCCACTTT. Its translation is CASISDGYSPLHF.

The chain carries TRBV28 and TRBJ2-5, with 7 bases matching TRBD2. The end of the DNA aligns better with TRBJ2-7, so the J call may be wrong. The CDR3 totals 17 residues. Germline assignment: CDR1 MDHEN and CDR2 SYDVKM. CDR3 sequence (DNA): TGTGCCAGCAGTTTTAATGTCGTGGCGGGAGCAGGCTACGAGCAGTACTTC. Translating it yields CASSFNVVAGAGYEQYF.

There are a few counts of this clonotype. The junction shows a germline mismatch at one end, possibly a read error. The chain has TRBV12-3 or TRBV12-4 and TRBJ2-7, with D possibly matching TRBD1 (6 bases). The CDR3 covers 12 residues. The CDR3 region is CASSPQGYERYF. In DNA, the CDR3 is TGTGCCAGCAGTCCACAGGGCTACGAGCGGTACTTC.

The CDR3 DNA is TGCGCCAGCAGCTTGGCGGCGGGGGGCGTAACAACGCAGTATTTT. Protein sequence: CASSLAAGGVTTQYF. The chain is built from TRBV5-1 and TRBJ2-3; 8 positions agree with TRBD2. With 0 bases clipped from V and 9 bases from J, the junction kept 9 bases outside the gene matches. The CDR3 totals 15 residues. CDR1 SGHRS and CDR2 YFSETQ come from the germline V gene.

The chain joins TRBV11-1 to TRBJ2-1, with D possibly matching TRBD2 (6 bases). This CDR3 spans 14 amino acids. CDR1 is SGHAT and CDR2 is FQDESV in the germline V gene (reference sequence). V was pared by 5 bases and J by 7 bases, with 15 bases between. Written as DNA, the CDR3 is TGTGCCAGCAGCACGCAGACTAGTAGGAATGAGCAGTTCTTC. This sequence encodes CASSTQTSRNEQFF.

A few counts support this clonotype. CDR3 nucleotide sequence: TGCGCCAGCAGCATCGACGGGACAGGGAGAGAGACCCAGTACTTC. It translates to CASSIDGTGRETQYF. This sequence joins TRBV5-1 and TRBJ2-5; TRBD1 aligns across 9 bases. Germline CDR1 reads SGHRS; CDR2 reads YFSETQ. With V trimmed by 4 bases and J by 4 bases, 8 bases remained unmatched. This CDR3 is built from 15 residues.

The rearrangement links TRBV3-1 to TRBJ1-5, with D unresolved. Per germline, CDR1 LGHDT and CDR2 YNNKEL (reference sequence). V was cut by 0 bases and J by 4 bases, with 4 bases left in between. CDR3 length: 13 residues. CDR3 in DNA: TGTGCCAGCAGCCAAGAAGGGAATCAGCCCCAGCATTTT. It yields the protein CASSQEGNQPQHF.

DNA for the CDR3: TGTGCCAGCAGCCAAGTCTCAGGAAAAGAGACCCAGTACTTC. Protein sequence: CASSQVSGKETQYF. This rearrangement joins TRBV3-1 to TRBJ2-5, with D hard to call. V was clipped by 1 base and J by 3 bases, with 9 bases between them. Germline-derived CDR1 and CDR2 are LGHDT and YNNKEL (reference sequence). The CDR3 consists of 14 residues.

A few counts support this clonotype. The CDR3 loop reads CASSLELVPNEQFF. In nucleotides, the CDR3 is TGTGCCAGCAGCTTAGAGTTGGTTCCTAATGAGCAGTTCTTC. The chain recombines TRBV7-2 with TRBJ2-1, with D uncertain. The CDR3 is made up of 14 amino acids. V was pared by 1 base and J by 7 bases, with 11 bases between. Looked up from germline, CDR1 is SGHTA and CDR2 is FQGNSA.

This sequence joins TRBV5-1 and TRBJ2-1; D remains unclear. Deletions cut 4 bases from V and 10 bases from J, with 21 bases between. The CDR3 is 15 residues long. The V gene's germline CDR1 is SGHRS and CDR2 YFSETQ. The CDR3 sequence: CASSPQQVGNSEQFF. CDR3 coding DNA: TGCGCCAGCAGCCCTCAGCAGGTTGGGAACTCCGAGCAGTTCTTC.

This clonotype has just a few counts. This sequence joins TRBV27 and TRBJ2-4; D gene unclear. The J call may be mistaken, given a closer DNA end match to TRBJ2-7. Looked up from germline, CDR1 is MNHEY and CDR2 is SMNVEV (reference sequence). The CDR3 contains 14 residues. CDR3 region: CASSLRWENYEQYF. CDR3 sequence (DNA): TGTGCCAGCAGCCTAAGGTGGGAAAACTACGAGCAGTACTTC.